This TCR beta chain appears in the sequencing data of a study of CD8 T cells in ankylosing spondylitis. Points from the study as a whole: Disease-linked clones proved CD8+ and comparatively uncommon in peripheral blood. Within ankylosing spondylitis blood, a TCR beta motif made up of several highly homologous variants appeared to be characteristic. Disease-linked clones reportedly showed significant enrichment in matched ankylosing spondylitis synovial fluid.

Many counts were recorded for this clonotype. Its antigen is undetermined. Trimming at V came to 3 bases and at J to 3 bases, leaving 3 bases not matched to a gene. CDR3 size: 13 residues. Germline assignment: CDR1 SGHRS and CDR2 YFSETQ. Preparation of TCR beta libraries was done by quantitative 5'-RACE with molecular barcodes. From the 5' RACE reads, TCRdb called clonotypes with MiXCR, one entry per CDR3 protein. Here the sample spans 130,000 or so distinct CDR3 sequences, roughly 17% being singletons. The chain has TRBV5-1 and TRBJ2-7; the match to TRBD1 covers 7 bases. The material sequenced was blood, either unsorted or a sorted T cell fraction (not recorded which). The TCR comes from a male donor with ankylosing spondylitis. The CDR3 bases are TGCGCCAGCAGCTCGGGACAGCGCTACGAGCAGTACTTC. Translating it yields CASSSGQRYEQYF.